A single sample gave rise to the 14 T cell receptor beta chains below, sequenced in a study of blood T cell repertoires in COVID-19. Clones were sequenced by immunoSEQ multiplex PCR, and TCRdb holds only the in-frame ones, with some missing. This table holds 160,000 or so clones, 87% found once. Sequenced sample: peripheral blood. The receptors shown here come from a woman aged 55-69 years who had recovered from COVID-19.

The rearrangement uses TRBV24-1 and TRBJ2-5; TRBD1 is a possible D gene (5 bases). V lost 8 bases and J lost 1, with 10 bases in between. The CDR3 loop spans 13 amino acids. Germline CDR1 reads KGHDR; CDR2 reads SFDVKD. CDR3 sequence (DNA): TGTGCCACCAAGAACAGGTTCCAAGAGACCCAGTACTTC. It is translated as CATKNRFQETQYF.

The chain joins TRBV6-5 to TRBJ2-7; 7 positions agree with TRBD1. The CDR3 length is 15 residues. Per germline, CDR1 MNHEY and CDR2 SVGAGI. The ends lost 5 bases at V and 10 bases at J; junction bases unmatched: 17. In DNA, the CDR3 is TGTGCCAGCAGTCCCATGGGGGACAGCCGACCGGGACAGTACTTC. Amino acid sequence: CASSPMGDSRPGQYF.

The chain uses TRBV2 and TRBJ2-5, with D perhaps matching TRBD2 (6 bases). Trimming pared 8 bases from V and 5 bases from J, leaving 21 bases between. In germline, CDR1 is SNHLY, CDR2 FYNNEI. This CDR3 comprises 15 residues. CDR3 sequence reads: CASDDGGTAGETQYF. The DNA of the CDR3 is TGTGCCAGCGACGATGGGGGGACGGCAGGGGAGACCCAGTACTTC. The variable domain in full, completed from reference TRBV2 and TRBJ2-5, reads EPEVTQTPSHQVTQMGQEVILRCVPISNHLYFYWYRQILGQKVEFLVSFYNNEISEKSEIFDDQFSVERPDGSNFTLKIRSTKLEDSAMYFCASDDGGTAGETQYFGPGTRLLVL.

The rearrangement links TRBV3-1 (or the pseudogene TRBV3-2) to TRBJ2-1, with 7 bases matching TRBD2. The length of the CDR3 is 17 residues. CDR1 is LGHDT and CDR2 is YNNKEL in the germline V gene (reference sequence). V lost 0 bases and J lost 6; bases outside the gene matches: 11. CDR3 amino acids: CASSQEGLARGTNEQFF. CDR3 DNA: TGTGCCAGCAGCCAAGAGGGCCTGGCGCGGGGGACCAATGAGCAGTTCTTC.

The chain joins TRBV11-2 to TRBJ1-4; possible D gene TRBD1, 6 bases. V lost 6 bases and J 5 bases, leaving 16 bases between the germline ends. CDR1 is SGHAT and CDR2 is FQNNGV in the germline V gene. The CDR3 spans 15 residues. Here the CDR3 reads CASRGAGAWNEKLFF. The DNA of the CDR3 is TGTGCCAGCAGGGGTGCGGGGGCGTGGAATGAAAAACTGTTTTTT.

V and J are TRBV5-1 and TRBJ1-5; D might be TRBD1 (5 bases). In germline, CDR1 is SGHRS, CDR2 YFSETQ. Trimming stripped 0 bases from V and 4 bases from J, with 11 bases between. The CDR3 spans 15 residues. CDR3 DNA sequence: TGCGCCAGCAGCTTGGGCGGGACCGATAATCAGCCCCAGCATTTT. Protein product: CASSLGGTDNQPQHF.

The chain couples TRBV28 to TRBJ1-4; D is perhaps TRBD1 (6 bases). V shed 4 bases and J shed 0 bases, with 18 bases lying between them. Germline CDR1 and CDR2: MDHEN and SYDVKM. This CDR3 comprises 18 residues. The CDR3 loop is CASSSHRGTHTTNEKLFF. CDR3 nucleotides: TGTGCCAGCAGTTCCCACCGTGGGACACACACAACTAATGAAAAACTGTTTTTT.

This chain links TRBV3-1 (or the pseudogene TRBV3-2) with TRBJ2-7, with 10 positions matching TRBD1. V lost 4 bases, J lost 1 base, and 4 bases stayed unmatched. This CDR3 has 15 residues. Per germline, CDR1 LGHDT and CDR2 YNNKEL (reference sequence). In DNA, the CDR3 is TGTGCCAGCAGCCGAGGGACAGGGGAATCCTACGAGCAGTACTTC. Its translation: CASSRGTGESYEQYF.

V and J are TRBV5-1 and TRBJ2-1; TRBD1 agrees at 10 bases. V shed 5 bases, J shed 8 bases, and the junction held 10 bases outside the gene matches. CDR3 length equals 15 residues. Per the germline V gene, CDR1 is SGHRS and CDR2 is YFSETQ. CDR3: CASRSGTGVTDEQFF. The CDR3 bases are TGCGCCAGCAGATCCGGGACAGGGGTAACGGATGAGCAGTTCTTC.

This clone has just one count. The rearrangement links TRBV14 to TRBJ1-1; D remains ambiguous. The CDR3 runs to 15 residues. CDR1 is SGHDN and CDR2 is FVKESK in the germline V gene. V lost 4 bases to trimming and J lost 1 base, with 13 bases between them. The CDR3 here is CASSPLWAGNTEAFF. The CDR3 region has the DNA TGTGCCAGCAGCCCCCTTTGGGCAGGGAACACTGAAGCTTTCTTT.

The chain uses TRBV7-9 and TRBJ1-5; D gene ambiguous. From germline, CDR1 is SEHNR and CDR2 FQNEAQ (reference sequence). Deletions cut 3 bases from V and 0 bases from J, with 12 bases between. CDR3 size: 16 residues. The CDR3 coding sequence is TGTGCCAGCAGCTTGGCGGGCGCGAATAGCAATCAGCCCCAGCATTTT. This codes for CASSLAGANSNQPQHF.

This rearrangement joins TRBV12-3 or TRBV12-4 to TRBJ2-7; D is perhaps TRBD1 (5 bases). Trimming removed 7 bases at V and 7 bases at J, with 17 bases between. The CDR3 runs 13 residues. In DNA, the CDR3 is TGTGCCAGCACCCAGGGCAGGTTTGGTGAGCAGTACTTC. The encoded protein is CASTQGRFGEQYF.

V and J are TRBV6-5 and TRBJ2-7; D is uncertain. The germline V and J ends were trimmed by 7 bases and 0 bases, with 10 bases remaining between them. CDR1 is MNHEY, CDR2 SVGAGI, per germline. This CDR3 is built from 13 residues. CDR3 nucleotide sequence: TGTGCCAGCAATCTCAGGCCCTCCTACGAGCAGTACTTC. The encoded protein is CASNLRPSYEQYF.

The J gene is TRBJ2-5, the V gene TRBV3-1 (or the pseudogene TRBV3-2); 7 bases agree with TRBD2. Looked up from germline, CDR1 is LGHDT and CDR2 is YNNKEL (reference sequence). The CDR3 spans 18 residues. J was trimmed by 2 bases and V by 1 base; bases with no gene match: 13. CDR3 amino acids: CASSQGRVRLADQETQYF. CDR3 in DNA: TGTGCCAGCAGCCAAGGAAGGGTTCGACTAGCCGATCAAGAGACCCAGTACTTC.